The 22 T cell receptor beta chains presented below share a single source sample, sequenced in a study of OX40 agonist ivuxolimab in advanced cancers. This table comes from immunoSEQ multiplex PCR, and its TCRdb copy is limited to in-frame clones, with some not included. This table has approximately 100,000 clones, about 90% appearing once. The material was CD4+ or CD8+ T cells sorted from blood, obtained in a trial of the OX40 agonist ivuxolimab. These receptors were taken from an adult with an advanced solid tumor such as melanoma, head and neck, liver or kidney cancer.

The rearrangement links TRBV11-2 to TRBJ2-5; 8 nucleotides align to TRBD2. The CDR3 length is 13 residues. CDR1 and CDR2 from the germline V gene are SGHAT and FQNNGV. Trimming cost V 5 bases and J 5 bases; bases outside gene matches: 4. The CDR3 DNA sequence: TGTGCCAGCAGCCCCGGGACTAGGGAGACCCAGTACTTC. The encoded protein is CASSPGTRETQYF.

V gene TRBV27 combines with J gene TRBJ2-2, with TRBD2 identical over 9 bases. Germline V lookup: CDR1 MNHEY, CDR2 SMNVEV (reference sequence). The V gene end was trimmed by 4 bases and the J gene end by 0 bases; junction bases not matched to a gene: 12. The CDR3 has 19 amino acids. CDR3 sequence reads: CASSSRLAVPSANTGELFF. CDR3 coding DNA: TGTGCCAGCAGTTCGAGACTAGCGGTACCCTCGGCGAACACCGGGGAGCTGTTTTTT.

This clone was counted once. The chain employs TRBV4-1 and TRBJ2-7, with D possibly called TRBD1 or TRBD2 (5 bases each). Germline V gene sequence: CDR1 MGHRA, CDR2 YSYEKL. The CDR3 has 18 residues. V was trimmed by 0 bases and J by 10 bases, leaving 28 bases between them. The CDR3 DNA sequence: TGCGCCAGCAGCCAAGATACAATAGAGGTACTGGGGGAGAACGTACAGTACTTC. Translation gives CASSQDTIEVLGENVQYF.

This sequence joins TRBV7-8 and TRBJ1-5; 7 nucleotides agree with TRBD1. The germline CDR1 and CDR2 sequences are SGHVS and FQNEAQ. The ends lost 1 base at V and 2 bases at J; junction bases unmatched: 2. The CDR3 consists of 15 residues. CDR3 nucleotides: TGTGCCAGCAGCTTAGAAGGGGGCGGCAATCAGCCCCAGCATTTT. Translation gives CASSLEGGGNQPQHF.

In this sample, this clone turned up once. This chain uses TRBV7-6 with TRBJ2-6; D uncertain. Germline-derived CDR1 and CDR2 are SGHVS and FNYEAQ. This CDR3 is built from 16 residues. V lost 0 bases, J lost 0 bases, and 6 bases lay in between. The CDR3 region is CASSLARSSGANVLTF. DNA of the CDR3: TGTGCCAGCAGCTTAGCTCGGTCCTCTGGGGCCAACGTCCTGACTTTC.

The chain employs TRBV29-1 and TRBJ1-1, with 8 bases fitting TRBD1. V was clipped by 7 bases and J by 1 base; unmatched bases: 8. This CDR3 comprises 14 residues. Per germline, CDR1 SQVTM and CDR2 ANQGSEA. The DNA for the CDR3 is TGCAGCGCCCACAGGGGGGACGAGAACACTGAAGCTTTCTTT. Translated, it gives CSAHRGDENTEAFF.

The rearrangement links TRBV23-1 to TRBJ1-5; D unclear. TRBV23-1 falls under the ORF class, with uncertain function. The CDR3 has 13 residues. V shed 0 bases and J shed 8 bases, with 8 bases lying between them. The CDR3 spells CASSQSRAEPQHF. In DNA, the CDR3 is TGCGCCAGCAGTCAATCGAGGGCCGAGCCCCAGCATTTT.

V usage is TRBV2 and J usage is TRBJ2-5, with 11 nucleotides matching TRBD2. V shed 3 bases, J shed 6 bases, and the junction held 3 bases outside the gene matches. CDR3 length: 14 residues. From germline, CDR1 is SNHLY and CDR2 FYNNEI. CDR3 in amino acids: CASSDVAGGQTQYF. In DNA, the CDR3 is TGTGCCAGCAGTGATGTAGCGGGGGGGCAGACCCAGTACTTC. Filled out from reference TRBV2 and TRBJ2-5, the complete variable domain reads EPEVTQTPSHQVTQMGQEVILRCVPISNHLYFYWYRQILGQKVEFLVSFYNNEISEKSEIFDDQFSVERPDGSNFTLKIRSTKLEDSAMYFCASSDVAGGQTQYFGPGTRLLVL.

CDR3 sequence (DNA): TGTGCCAGCACTACTACAGAGGATGGCTACACCTTC. Translating gives CASTTTEDGYTF. The V gene is TRBV6-1, the J gene TRBJ1-2; D not resolved. Trimming left V 7 bases short and J 6 bases short, with 12 bases between. The length of the CDR3 is 12 residues. Germline V CDR1 and CDR2: MNHNS, SASEGT.

CDR3 sequence (DNA): TGTGCCACCCGGGACATCCGAGGCCTCTATGGCTACACCTTC. This sequence encodes CATRDIRGLYGYTF. The chain employs TRBV6-5 and TRBJ1-2, with D possibly TRBD1 on 6 matching bases. Germline loops: CDR1 MNHEY, CDR2 SVGAGI. The CDR3 consists of 14 residues. The ends were cut back, 10 bases at V and 4 bases at J, with 19 bases in the middle.

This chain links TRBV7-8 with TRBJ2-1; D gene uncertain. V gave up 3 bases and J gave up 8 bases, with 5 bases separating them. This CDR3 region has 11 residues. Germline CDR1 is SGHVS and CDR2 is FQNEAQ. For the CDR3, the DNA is TGTGCCAGCAGCTTTGGCGATGAGCAGTTCTTC. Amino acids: CASSFGDEQFF.

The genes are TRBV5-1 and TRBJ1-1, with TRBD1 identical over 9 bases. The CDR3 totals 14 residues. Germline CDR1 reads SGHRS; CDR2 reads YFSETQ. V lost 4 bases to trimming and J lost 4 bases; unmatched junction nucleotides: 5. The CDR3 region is CASSPGQGFTEAFF. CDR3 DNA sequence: TGCGCCAGCAGCCCCGGACAGGGGTTCACTGAAGCTTTCTTT.

CDR3 amino acids: CASSPEGLANQPQHF. DNA for the CDR3: TGTGCCAGCAGCCCTGAGGGCCTTGCCAATCAGCCCCAGCATTTT. This chain connects TRBV27 to TRBJ1-5; D not certain. Germline V lookup: CDR1 MNHEY, CDR2 SMNVEV (reference sequence). V was cut by 6 bases and J by 3 bases, with 15 bases left in between. The CDR3 spans 15 residues.

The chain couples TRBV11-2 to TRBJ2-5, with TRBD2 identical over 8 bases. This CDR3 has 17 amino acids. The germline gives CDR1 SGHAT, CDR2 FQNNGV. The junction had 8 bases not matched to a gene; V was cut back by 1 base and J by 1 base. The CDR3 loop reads CASSLGTGGGSQETQYF. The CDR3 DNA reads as TGTGCCAGCAGCTTAGGAACAGGCGGGGGGAGCCAAGAGACCCAGTACTTC. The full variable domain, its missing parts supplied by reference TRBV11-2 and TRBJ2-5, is EAGVAQSPRYKIIEKRQSVAFWCNPISGHATLYWYQQILGQGPKLLIQFQNNGVVDDSQLPKDRFSAERLKGVDSTLKIQPAKLEDSAVYLCASSLGTGGGSQETQYFGPGTRLLVL.

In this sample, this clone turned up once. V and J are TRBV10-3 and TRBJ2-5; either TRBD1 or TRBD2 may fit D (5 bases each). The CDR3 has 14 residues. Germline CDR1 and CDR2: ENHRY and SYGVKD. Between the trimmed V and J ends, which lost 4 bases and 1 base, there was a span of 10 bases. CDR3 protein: CAISGDPSQETQYF. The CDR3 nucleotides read TGTGCCATCAGTGGGGACCCCAGCCAAGAGACCCAGTACTTC.

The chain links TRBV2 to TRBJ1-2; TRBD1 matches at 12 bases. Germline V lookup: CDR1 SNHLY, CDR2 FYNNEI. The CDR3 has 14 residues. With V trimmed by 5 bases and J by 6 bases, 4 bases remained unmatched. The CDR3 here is CASSSGTGGDGYTF. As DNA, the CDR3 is TGTGCCAGCAGTTCCGGGACAGGGGGCGATGGCTACACCTTC. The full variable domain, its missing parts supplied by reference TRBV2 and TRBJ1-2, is EPEVTQTPSHQVTQMGQEVILRCVPISNHLYFYWYRQILGQKVEFLVSFYNNEISEKSEIFDDQFSVERPDGSNFTLKIRSTKLEDSAMYFCASSSGTGGDGYTFGSGTRLTVV.

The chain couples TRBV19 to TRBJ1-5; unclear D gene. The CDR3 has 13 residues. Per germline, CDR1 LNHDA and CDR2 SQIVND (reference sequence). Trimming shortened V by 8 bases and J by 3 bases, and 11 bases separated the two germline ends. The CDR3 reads CASSGLYNQPQHF. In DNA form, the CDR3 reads TGTGCCAGTTCTGGGTTGTACAATCAGCCCCAGCATTTT.

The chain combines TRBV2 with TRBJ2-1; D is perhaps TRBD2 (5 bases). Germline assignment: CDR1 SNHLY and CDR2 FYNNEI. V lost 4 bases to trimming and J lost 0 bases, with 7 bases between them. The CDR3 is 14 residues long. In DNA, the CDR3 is TGTGCCAGCAGTGGAGCGGTCTCCTACAATGAGCAGTTCTTC. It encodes CASSGAVSYNEQFF.

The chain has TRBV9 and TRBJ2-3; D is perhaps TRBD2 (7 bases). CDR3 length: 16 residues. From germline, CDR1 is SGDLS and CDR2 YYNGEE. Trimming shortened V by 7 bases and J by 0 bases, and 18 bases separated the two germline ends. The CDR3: CASGGATGTSTDTQYF. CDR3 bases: TGTGCCAGCGGGGGGGCAACCGGGACTAGCACAGATACGCAGTATTTT.

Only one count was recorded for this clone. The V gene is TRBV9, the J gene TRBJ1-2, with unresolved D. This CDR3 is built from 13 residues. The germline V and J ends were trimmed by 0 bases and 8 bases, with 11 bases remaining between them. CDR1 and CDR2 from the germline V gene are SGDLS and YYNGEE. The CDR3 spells CASSVGFGGGYTF. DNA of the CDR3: TGTGCCAGCAGCGTAGGGTTCGGTGGAGGCTACACCTTC.

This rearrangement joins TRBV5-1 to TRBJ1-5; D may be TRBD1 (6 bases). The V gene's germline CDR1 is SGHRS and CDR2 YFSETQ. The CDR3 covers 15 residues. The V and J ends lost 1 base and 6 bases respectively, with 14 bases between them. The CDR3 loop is CASSLSGEGGQPQHF. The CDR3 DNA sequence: TGCGCCAGCAGCTTGTCGGGGGAGGGGGGTCAGCCCCAGCATTTT. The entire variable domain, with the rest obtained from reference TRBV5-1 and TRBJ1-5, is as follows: KAGVTQTPRYLIKTRGQQVTLSCSPISGHRSVSWYQQTPGQGLQFLFEYFSETQRNKGNFPGRFSGRQFSNSRSEMNVSTLELGDSALYLCASSLSGEGGQPQHFGDGTRLSIL.

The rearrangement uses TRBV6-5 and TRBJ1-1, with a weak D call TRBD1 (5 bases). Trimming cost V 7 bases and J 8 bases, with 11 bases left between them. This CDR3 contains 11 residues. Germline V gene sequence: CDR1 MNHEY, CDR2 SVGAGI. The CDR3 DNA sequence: TGTGCCAGCAACCAACCAGGGGAAGCTTTCTTT. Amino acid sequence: CASNQPGEAFF.